The T cell receptor beta chain described here comes from a study of blood T cell repertoires in COVID-19. Turning to the study itself: Researchers got acute and convalescent COVID-19 samples from the United States, Italy and Spain. The cDNA or gDNA used as material had been derived from T cells, B-cell-depleted T cells, or PBMCs.

With 0 bases clipped from V and 3 bases from J, the junction kept 2 bases outside the gene matches. The CDR3 totals 15 residues. Germline CDR1 is SGHTA and CDR2 is FQGTGA. As processed by the authors: Estimation of nucleated cell counts relied on the amplification of reference gene primers. Clones were read by immunoSEQ multiplex PCR, and TCRdb kept only the in-frame ones, dropping some. V, J and clone size reflect that table, while D and trimming were determined from the DNA. Here the sample spans over 60,000 clones, 90% being singletons. The chain uses TRBV7-3 and TRBJ2-7, with TRBD1 matching over 10 bases. Input material: peripheral blood. The TCR sequence derives from a woman of 80 years or more with active COVID-19. The CDR3 here is CASSLTGDRGYEQYF. DNA for the CDR3: TGTGCCAGCAGCTTAACGGGGGACAGGGGCTACGAGCAGTACTTC.